The 32 T cell receptor beta chains below come from one sample, sequenced in a study of T cells in localized non-small cell lung cancer. Some clones are missing from TCRdb's copy, which holds only in-frame ones; the method was immunoSEQ multiplex PCR. Here the sample spans roughly 84,000 clones, approximately 90% being singletons. Sequencing used peripheral blood, obtained before any cancer treatment. These receptors all stem from a woman aged 35-75 years with stage I squamous cell lung carcinoma.

The chain employs TRBV30 and TRBJ2-6; D ambiguous. The CDR3 runs to 12 residues. Germline V lookup: CDR1 GTSNPN, CDR2 SVGIG (reference sequence). V lost 4 bases and J lost 2, with 3 bases in between. CDR3 residues: CAWKAGANVLTF. In nucleotides, the CDR3 is TGTGCCTGGAAGGCTGGGGCCAACGTCCTGACTTTC.

This clone appeared once. This chain uses TRBV5-6 with TRBJ2-7; 9 bases are shared with TRBD1. Germline loops: CDR1 SGHDT, CDR2 YYEEEE. Trimming cost V 0 bases and J 1 base; bases outside gene matches: 8. This CDR3 comprises 17 residues. The CDR3 sequence: CASSLGPGTGPSYEQYF. CDR3 bases: TGTGCCAGCAGCTTGGGACCCGGGACAGGGCCATCCTACGAGCAGTACTTC.

This clone was recorded a few times. The rearrangement links TRBV5-6 to TRBJ1-3; 9 bases are a match to TRBD1. V gave up 4 bases and J gave up 0 bases; unmatched junction bases: 5. Germline V gene sequence: CDR1 SGHDT, CDR2 YYEEEE. The CDR3 contains 16 residues. The CDR3 region is CASSVQGASSGNTIYF. The DNA of the CDR3 is TGTGCCAGCAGCGTACAGGGGGCTTCCTCTGGAAACACCATATATTTT.

The chain uses TRBV6-6 and TRBJ2-7; 10 bases line up with TRBD2. The ends lost 2 bases at V and 3 bases at J; junction bases unmatched: 4. The CDR3 is 15 residues long. Germline CDR1 is MNHNY and CDR2 is SVGAGI (reference sequence). For the CDR3, the DNA is TGTGCCAGCAGTTACACCCGACTAGCGGGCTACGAGCAGTACTTC. This sequence encodes CASSYTRLAGYEQYF.

The chain uses TRBV6-4 and TRBJ2-2; 14 nucleotides line up with TRBD2. The V segment lost 3 bases and the J segment 3 bases; nucleotides outside the gene matches: 6. CDR1 MRHNA and CDR2 SNTAGT come from the germline V gene. The CDR3 is 18 residues long. CDR3 in amino acids: CASSDPGTSGGYTGELFF. DNA of the CDR3: TGTGCCAGCAGTGATCCCGGGACTAGCGGGGGATACACCGGGGAGCTGTTTTTT.

The chain is built from TRBV14 and TRBJ1-4; D perhaps matches TRBD1 (5 bases). The CDR3 has 13 residues. CDR1 is SGHDN and CDR2 is FVKESK in the germline V gene. Trimming removed 4 bases at V and 5 bases at J, with 8 bases between. The CDR3 protein is CASSRGVNEKLFF. CDR3 in DNA: TGTGCCAGCAGCCGGGGGGTGAATGAAAAACTGTTTTTT.

The rearrangement joins TRBV2 to TRBJ1-5, with no clear D. V lost 1 base, J lost 6 bases, and 4 bases lay in between. Germline values: CDR1 SNHLY, CDR2 FYNNEI. The CDR3 covers 12 residues. The CDR3 DNA sequence: TGTGCCAGCAGTGAAGTGGCTCAGCCCCAGCATTTT. It yields the protein CASSEVAQPQHF.

This clone was recorded once. V gene TRBV9 combines with J gene TRBJ1-1, with D hard to call. This CDR3 has 13 amino acids. Germline V gene sequence: CDR1 SGDLS, CDR2 YYNGEE. The V gene lost 0 bases and the J gene lost 5 bases, with 8 bases spanning the gap. The CDR3 spells CASSVDQRTEAFF. The CDR3 DNA follows: TGTGCCAGCAGCGTAGATCAAAGGACTGAAGCTTTCTTT.

The V and J genes are TRBV5-4 and TRBJ1-6; 7 nucleotides match TRBD1. V lost 4 bases to trimming and J lost 4 bases; unmatched junction nucleotides: 5. The CDR3 runs to 15 residues. Germline assignment: CDR1 SGHNT and CDR2 YYREEE (reference sequence). CDR3 sequence (DNA): TGTGCCAGCAGCGTAGGGGGACAGTATAATTCACCCCTCCACTTT. Encoded protein: CASSVGGQYNSPLHF.

The chain is built from TRBV13 and TRBJ2-3; D might be TRBD2 (7 bases). Germline V CDR1 and CDR2: PRHDT, FYEKMQ (reference sequence). The V end was cut by 8 bases, the J end by 6 bases, with 18 bases between. There are 14 residues in the CDR3. CDR3 DNA sequence: TGTGCCAGCTCATGGGGGGGGGCCGCCGATACGCAGTATTTT. Translation gives CASSWGGAADTQYF.

CDR3 sequence reads: CASSLAEGTEAFF. In DNA form, the CDR3 reads TGTGCCAGCAGCTTGGCCGAGGGCACTGAAGCTTTCTTT. This chain links TRBV5-6 with TRBJ1-1; D not certain. V dropped 0 bases and J dropped 4 bases, with 7 bases sitting between them. Germline values: CDR1 SGHDT, CDR2 YYEEEE. This CDR3 is 13 amino acids long.

The chain combines TRBV19 with TRBJ2-7; no reliable D call. CDR1 is LNHDA, CDR2 SQIVND, per germline (reference sequence). This CDR3 has 14 residues. V was pared by 1 base and J by 1 base, with 8 bases between. The CDR3 sequence: CASSIGAGSYEQYF. DNA for the CDR3: TGTGCCAGTAGTATAGGTGCCGGTTCCTACGAGCAGTACTTC.

The chain couples TRBV6-6 to TRBJ1-6; tentatively, D is TRBD1 (5 bases). The CDR3 is 14 amino acids. Trimming took 8 bases from V and 4 from J, leaving 12 bases between them. Germline loops: CDR1 MNHNY, CDR2 SVGAGI (reference sequence). The CDR3 spells CASRGTEYNSPLHF. The DNA of the CDR3 is TGTGCCAGCCGCGGGACCGAATATAATTCACCCCTCCACTTT.

V and J are TRBV29-1 and TRBJ2-3; a possible D gene is TRBD1 (5 bases). CDR3 size: 14 residues. The ends were cut back, 7 bases at V and 0 bases at J, with 14 bases in the middle. CDR1 SQVTM and CDR2 ANQGSEA come from the germline V gene. CDR3 nucleotide sequence: TGCAGCGCCTCGGACACGACAAGCACAGATACGCAGTATTTT. This encodes CSASDTTSTDTQYF.

The chain joins TRBV5-6 to TRBJ1-1; D may be TRBD1 (5 bases). There are 13 residues in the CDR3. Germline V gene data show CDR1 as SGHDT and CDR2 as YYEEEE. V lost 3 bases, J lost 8 bases, and 14 bases lay in between. CDR3 in DNA: TGTGCCAGCAGCTGGGGACGGGGCGGGGAAGCTTTCTTT. Translated, it gives CASSWGRGGEAFF.

The chain is built from TRBV19 and TRBJ2-7, with D maybe TRBD1 (6 bases). Trimming took 6 bases from V and 1 from J, leaving 16 bases between them. Germline values: CDR1 LNHDA, CDR2 SQIVND (reference sequence). The CDR3 runs 15 residues. CDR3 DNA: TGTGCCAGTAGCTTAAAGCCCGACAGGTCCTACGAGCAGTACTTC. Its protein product is CASSLKPDRSYEQYF.

This clone has only one observation. The chain has TRBV5-6 and TRBJ1-1; 7 positions agree with TRBD1. The CDR3 spans 14 residues. Germline V CDR1 and CDR2: SGHDT, YYEEEE. V shed 3 bases, J shed 4 bases, and the junction held 6 bases outside the gene matches. This CDR3 is CASSYRQGVTEAFF. The CDR3 bases are TGTGCCAGCAGCTACCGACAGGGCGTCACTGAAGCTTTCTTT.

This chain links TRBV6-4 with TRBJ1-6, with 8 bases that match TRBD1. In germline, CDR1 is MRHNA, CDR2 SNTAGT. V dropped 3 bases and J dropped 10; count of bases not matched to a gene: 8. This CDR3 contains 15 residues. CDR3 protein: CASSESATGGSPLHF. The CDR3 bases are TGTGCCAGCAGTGAAAGTGCTACAGGGGGGTCACCCCTCCACTTT.

This clone was found once. CDR3 DNA sequence: TGTGCCACCAGTGATAGTTTAGGCAATCAGCCCCAGCATTTT. It codes for CATSDSLGNQPQHF. The genes are TRBV15 and TRBJ1-5; D not resolved. Germline CDR1 and CDR2: LNHNV and YYDKDF (reference sequence). CDR3 length: 14 amino acids. Trimming pared 6 bases from V and 2 bases from J, leaving 11 bases between.

This sequence joins TRBV30 and TRBJ2-2; the match to TRBD1 covers 7 bases. Germline values: CDR1 GTSNPN, CDR2 SVGIG (reference sequence). The junction had 14 bases not matched to a gene; V was cut back by 4 bases and J by 6 bases. The CDR3 runs to 16 residues. CDR3 bases: TGTGCCTGGAACCCGGGACAGCATTCTGTTCCCGGGGAGCTGTTTTTT. Protein product: CAWNPGQHSVPGELFF.

This clone was recorded only once. The chain couples TRBV29-1 to TRBJ2-1; D may correspond to TRBD1 or TRBD2 (5 bases each). CDR1 and CDR2 from the germline V gene are SQVTM and ANQGSEA. This CDR3 comprises 18 residues. With 7 bases removed from V and 8 bases from J, the gap between germline ends came to 33 bases. The CDR3 protein is CSADFSGRPSLMRDEQFF. CDR3 nucleotide sequence: TGCAGCGCCGACTTCTCGGGGCGACCATCCTTAATGCGCGATGAGCAGTTCTTC.

The rearrangement links TRBV19 to TRBJ1-4; possibly TRBD1 for D (5 bases). This CDR3 is 17 amino acids long. The germline gives CDR1 LNHDA, CDR2 SQIVND (reference sequence). Trimming stripped 5 bases from V and 4 bases from J, with 20 bases between. Here the CDR3 reads CASSFQSQVVGNEKLFF. The CDR3 nucleotides read TGTGCCAGTAGTTTCCAGTCACAGGTAGTGGGTAATGAAAAACTGTTTTTT.

This clone was seen a few times. V is TRBV2 and J is TRBJ2-4; perhaps TRBD2 as D (7 bases). Germline CDR1 SNHLY, CDR2 FYNNEI. Trimming left V 4 bases short and J 7 bases short, with 14 bases between. The CDR3 runs 14 residues. DNA for the CDR3: TGTGCCAGCAGTGTAGAGGGGAGGGGGAACATTCAGTACTTC. Amino acid sequence: CASSVEGRGNIQYF.

The V call is TRBV15, the J call TRBJ1-1; D call uncertain. Trimming removed 4 bases at V and 0 bases at J, with 6 bases between. The V gene's germline CDR1 is LNHNV and CDR2 YYDKDF (reference sequence). The CDR3 spans 13 residues. CDR3 in DNA: TGTGCCACCAGCACGGTCATGAACACTGAAGCTTTCTTT. This encodes CATSTVMNTEAFF.

This rearrangement joins TRBV10-3 to TRBJ2-5; 8 bases are shared with TRBD2. There are 13 residues in the CDR3. J gave up 5 bases and V 10 bases, and 9 bases lay outside the gene matches. The germline V gene has CDR1 ENHRY and CDR2 SYGVKD. CDR3 amino acids: CASTSGGPETQYF. In DNA form, the CDR3 reads TGTGCCAGTACTAGCGGAGGTCCTGAGACCCAGTACTTC.

J is TRBJ1-1 and V is TRBV12-5; 8 bases line up with TRBD1. The CDR3 is 16 amino acids. Looked up from germline, CDR1 is LGHNT and CDR2 is FRNRAP. Germline trimming cut 1 base from V and 3 bases from J; bases unmatched to any gene: 7. The CDR3 DNA reads as TGTGCTAGTGGTTTGGCTTATACAGGGGGGGACACTGAAGCTTTCTTT. As protein: CASGLAYTGGDTEAFF.

The chain uses TRBV7-8 and TRBJ1-1; D unresolved. The CDR3 is 13 amino acids. Trimming pared 6 bases from V and 1 base from J, leaving 9 bases between. From germline, CDR1 is SGHVS and CDR2 FQNEAQ. The CDR3 region has the DNA TGTGCCAGCAGGAGGTTTACGAACACTGAAGCTTTCTTT. Translating gives CASRRFTNTEAFF.

The chain joins TRBV11-2 to TRBJ2-1, with a tentative D call TRBD1 (6 bases). This CDR3 contains 15 residues. Germline CDR1 reads SGHAT; CDR2 reads FQNNGV. Trimming removed 1 base at V and 1 base at J, with 8 bases between. CDR3 loop: CASSLGQGSYNEQFF. CDR3 DNA: TGTGCCAGCAGCTTAGGGCAGGGGTCCTACAATGAGCAGTTCTTC.

This clone was counted only a few times. The chain carries TRBV10-1 and TRBJ2-7; TRBD1 agrees at 10 bases. The V and J ends lost 3 bases and 6 bases, in that order; junction bases with no gene match: 8. Germline CDR1 WNHNN, CDR2 SYGVQD (reference sequence). CDR3 length equals 15 residues. CDR3: CASSDPGTGVFEQYF. The CDR3 DNA reads TGCGCCAGCAGTGATCCCGGGACAGGGGTGTTCGAGCAGTACTTC.

The gene calls are TRBV10-2 and TRBJ2-7, with a weak D call TRBD1 (5 bases). V lost 7 bases and J 2 bases, leaving 9 bases between the germline ends. CDR1 and CDR2 (germline): WSHSY, SAAADI. This CDR3 has 12 amino acids. The CDR3 is CASTTGTYEQYF. The CDR3 DNA follows: TGCGCCAGCACCACAGGAACCTACGAGCAGTACTTC.

This chain uses TRBV11-1 with TRBJ2-5; the match to TRBD2 covers 7 bases. The CDR3 contains 15 residues. Germline V gives CDR1 SGHAT, CDR2 FQDESV (reference sequence). With 1 base clipped from V and 4 bases from J, the junction kept 6 bases outside the gene matches. CDR3 in DNA: TGTGCCAGCAGCTTAGGAAGGGGAGGGGCAGAGACCCAGTACTTC. It yields the protein CASSLGRGGAETQYF. The variable domain in full, completed from reference TRBV11-1 and TRBJ2-5, reads EAEVAQSPRYKITEKSQAVAFWCDPISGHATLYWYRQILGQGPELLVQFQDESVVDDSQLPKDRFSAERLKGVDSTLKIQPAELGDSAMYLCASSLGRGGAETQYFGPGTRLLVL.

The table lists this clone with a few counts. This chain joins TRBV9 and TRBJ2-1, with unresolved D. The CDR3 length is 13 residues. The germline V gene has CDR1 SGDLS and CDR2 YYNGEE. Deletions cut 0 bases from V and 6 bases from J, with 7 bases between. The CDR3 DNA reads as TGTGCCAGCAGCGTAGGGGAAATCAATGAGCAGTTCTTC. Translating gives CASSVGEINEQFF.